These 9 T cell receptor beta chains originate from one sample sequenced in a study of cytomegalovirus exposure and HLA in healthy donors. Clones were sequenced by immunoSEQ multiplex PCR, and TCRdb holds only the in-frame ones, with some missing. In the table there are some 330,000 clones, roughly 89% of which are singletons. Material: PBMCs. Receptor source: a woman aged 18-29 years in good health and CMV-seronegative.

The chain combines TRBV5-1 with TRBJ2-3; TRBD2 matches 9 bases. The CDR3 spans 16 residues. The germline V gene has CDR1 SGHRS and CDR2 YFSETQ. The V and J ends lost 0 bases and 3 bases, in that order; junction bases with no gene match: 5. In DNA, the CDR3 is TGCGCCAGCAGCTTGGGTGCGGGAGGGGGTACAGATACGCAGTATTTT. Translating gives CASSLGAGGGTDTQYF. The full variable domain, rest sourced from reference TRBV5-1 and TRBJ2-3, is KAGVTQTPRYLIKTRGQQVTLSCSPISGHRSVSWYQQTPGQGLQFLFEYFSETQRNKGNFPGRFSGRQFSNSRSEMNVSTLELGDSALYLCASSLGAGGGTDTQYFGPGTRLTVL.

This chain joins TRBV6-5 and TRBJ1-4; 9 bases fit TRBD1. Germline V CDR1 and CDR2: MNHEY, SVGAGI. CDR3 length: 14 residues. J was trimmed by 8 bases and V by 6 bases; bases with no gene match: 7. The CDR3: CASSTGGGGEKLFF. CDR3 nucleotide sequence: TGTGCCAGCAGCACAGGGGGCGGAGGAGAAAAACTGTTTTTT.

The CDR3: CAISERGLSYEQYF. The CDR3 DNA is TGTGCCATCAGTGAGAGGGGGCTCTCCTACGAGCAGTACTTC. The chain combines TRBV10-3 with TRBJ2-7; 7 bases map to TRBD1. The CDR3 spans 14 residues. The trim removed 2 bases at V and 0 bases at J, leaving 1 base unmatched. Looked up from germline, CDR1 is ENHRY and CDR2 is SYGVKD.

Concerning this clone: Other DNA sequences in the same sample also yield this CDR3. The chain employs TRBV7-2 and TRBJ2-7; weak D call: TRBD1 (5 bases). The CDR3 has 14 amino acids. The V end was cut by 5 bases, the J end by 2 bases, with 13 bases between. Germline lookup yields CDR1 SGHTA and CDR2 FQGNSA. The DNA for the CDR3 is TGTGCCAGCAGCCTGGGAACAGGAACCTACGAGCAGTACTTC. Amino acids: CASSLGTGTYEQYF.

The chain combines TRBV9 with TRBJ2-7, with D tentatively TRBD1 (6 bases). Trimming left V 0 bases short and J 2 bases short, with 18 bases between. Germline-derived CDR1 and CDR2 are SGDLS and YYNGEE. The length of the CDR3 is 17 residues. CDR3 nucleotide sequence: TGTGCCAGCAGCGTAGGACAGGCCGCTAGCAGCACCTACGAGCAGTACTTC. Translating it yields CASSVGQAASSTYEQYF.

The V call is TRBV27, the J call TRBJ1-2; D not certain. Trimming cost V 0 bases and J 8 bases, with 10 bases left between them. CDR1 MNHEY and CDR2 SMNVEV come from the germline V gene (reference sequence). This CDR3 contains 13 residues. CDR3 sequence reads: CASSLSARRGYTF. The CDR3 DNA sequence: TGTGCCAGCAGTTTATCGGCTAGGAGAGGCTACACCTTC.

The chain employs TRBV5-1 and TRBJ1-1; TRBD1 aligns across 8 bases. Losses at the gene ends were 6 bases for V and 0 bases for J; bases not matched to a gene: 10. Germline CDR1 and CDR2: SGHRS and YFSETQ. The CDR3 is 16 residues long. The CDR3 here is CASTLSGGSMNTEAFF. In DNA form, the CDR3 reads TGCGCCAGCACCCTGTCAGGGGGCTCCATGAACACTGAAGCTTTCTTT. Together with reference TRBV5-1 and TRBJ1-1, the CDR3 gives the full variable domain: KAGVTQTPRYLIKTRGQQVTLSCSPISGHRSVSWYQQTPGQGLQFLFEYFSETQRNKGNFPGRFSGRQFSNSRSEMNVSTLELGDSALYLCASTLSGGSMNTEAFFGQGTRLTVV.

CDR3 DNA: TGTGCCAGCAGTGTAATCGACGAGCAGTACTTC. Protein: CASSVIDEQYF. V is TRBV2 and J is TRBJ2-7; no definite D call. CDR3 length equals 11 residues. CDR1 and CDR2 (germline): SNHLY, FYNNEI. Trimming pared 4 bases from V and 5 bases from J, leaving 6 bases between.

The CDR3 sequence: CASSRGTGGHTEAFF. The CDR3 region has the DNA TGCGCCAGCAGCCGCGGGACAGGGGGCCACACTGAAGCTTTCTTT. The chain employs TRBV5-1 and TRBJ1-1; 12 nucleotides align to TRBD1. Trimming cost V 4 bases and J 3 bases; bases outside gene matches: 4. The CDR3 spans 15 residues. Germline V gene lookup returns CDR1 SGHRS and CDR2 YFSETQ.